The text below deals with one TCR beta chain. The antigen is not known. The data were taken from a study of OX40 agonist ivuxolimab in advanced cancers. As for the study in general: Patients receiving dose escalation had hepatocellular carcinoma, melanoma, renal cell or head and neck cancer. Previous treatment with anti-PD-1, anti-PD-L1 or anti-CTLA-4 therapy was allowed; roughly 40% had received some. Three patients got partial responses; one had hepatocellular carcinoma and two had cutaneous melanoma.

Study findings and constraints: CD8+ T cells showed, on average, more clonal expansion than CD4+ cells.

Assay: immunoSEQ multiplex PCR; the TCRdb copy retains only in-frame clones and omits some. Of tens of thousands of clones detected, roughly 89% appear once; the ten largest clones hold more than 10%. The receptor's source is an adult with an advanced solid tumor such as melanoma, head and neck, liver or kidney cancer. Sequenced here: CD4+ or CD8+ T cells sorted from blood, sampled in a trial of the OX40 agonist ivuxolimab.

CDR3 loop: CASSLEGTPTEEQYF. The CDR3 DNA follows: TGTGCCAGCAGCTTAGAAGGAACTCCAACGGAGGAGCAGTATTTT. This chain joins TRBV11-2 and TRBJ2-3; tentatively, D is TRBD2 (5 bases). There are 15 residues in the CDR3. Germline V gives CDR1 SGHAT, CDR2 FQNNGV. Deletions cut 0 bases from V and 11 bases from J, with 18 bases between. Using reference TRBV11-2 and TRBJ2-3 for the parts outside the CDR3, the full variable domain is EAGVAQSPRYKIIEKRQSVAFWCNPISGHATLYWYQQILGQGPKLLIQFQNNGVVDDSQLPKDRFSAERLKGVDSTLKIQPAKLEDSAVYLCASSLEGTPTEEQYFGPGTRLTVL.